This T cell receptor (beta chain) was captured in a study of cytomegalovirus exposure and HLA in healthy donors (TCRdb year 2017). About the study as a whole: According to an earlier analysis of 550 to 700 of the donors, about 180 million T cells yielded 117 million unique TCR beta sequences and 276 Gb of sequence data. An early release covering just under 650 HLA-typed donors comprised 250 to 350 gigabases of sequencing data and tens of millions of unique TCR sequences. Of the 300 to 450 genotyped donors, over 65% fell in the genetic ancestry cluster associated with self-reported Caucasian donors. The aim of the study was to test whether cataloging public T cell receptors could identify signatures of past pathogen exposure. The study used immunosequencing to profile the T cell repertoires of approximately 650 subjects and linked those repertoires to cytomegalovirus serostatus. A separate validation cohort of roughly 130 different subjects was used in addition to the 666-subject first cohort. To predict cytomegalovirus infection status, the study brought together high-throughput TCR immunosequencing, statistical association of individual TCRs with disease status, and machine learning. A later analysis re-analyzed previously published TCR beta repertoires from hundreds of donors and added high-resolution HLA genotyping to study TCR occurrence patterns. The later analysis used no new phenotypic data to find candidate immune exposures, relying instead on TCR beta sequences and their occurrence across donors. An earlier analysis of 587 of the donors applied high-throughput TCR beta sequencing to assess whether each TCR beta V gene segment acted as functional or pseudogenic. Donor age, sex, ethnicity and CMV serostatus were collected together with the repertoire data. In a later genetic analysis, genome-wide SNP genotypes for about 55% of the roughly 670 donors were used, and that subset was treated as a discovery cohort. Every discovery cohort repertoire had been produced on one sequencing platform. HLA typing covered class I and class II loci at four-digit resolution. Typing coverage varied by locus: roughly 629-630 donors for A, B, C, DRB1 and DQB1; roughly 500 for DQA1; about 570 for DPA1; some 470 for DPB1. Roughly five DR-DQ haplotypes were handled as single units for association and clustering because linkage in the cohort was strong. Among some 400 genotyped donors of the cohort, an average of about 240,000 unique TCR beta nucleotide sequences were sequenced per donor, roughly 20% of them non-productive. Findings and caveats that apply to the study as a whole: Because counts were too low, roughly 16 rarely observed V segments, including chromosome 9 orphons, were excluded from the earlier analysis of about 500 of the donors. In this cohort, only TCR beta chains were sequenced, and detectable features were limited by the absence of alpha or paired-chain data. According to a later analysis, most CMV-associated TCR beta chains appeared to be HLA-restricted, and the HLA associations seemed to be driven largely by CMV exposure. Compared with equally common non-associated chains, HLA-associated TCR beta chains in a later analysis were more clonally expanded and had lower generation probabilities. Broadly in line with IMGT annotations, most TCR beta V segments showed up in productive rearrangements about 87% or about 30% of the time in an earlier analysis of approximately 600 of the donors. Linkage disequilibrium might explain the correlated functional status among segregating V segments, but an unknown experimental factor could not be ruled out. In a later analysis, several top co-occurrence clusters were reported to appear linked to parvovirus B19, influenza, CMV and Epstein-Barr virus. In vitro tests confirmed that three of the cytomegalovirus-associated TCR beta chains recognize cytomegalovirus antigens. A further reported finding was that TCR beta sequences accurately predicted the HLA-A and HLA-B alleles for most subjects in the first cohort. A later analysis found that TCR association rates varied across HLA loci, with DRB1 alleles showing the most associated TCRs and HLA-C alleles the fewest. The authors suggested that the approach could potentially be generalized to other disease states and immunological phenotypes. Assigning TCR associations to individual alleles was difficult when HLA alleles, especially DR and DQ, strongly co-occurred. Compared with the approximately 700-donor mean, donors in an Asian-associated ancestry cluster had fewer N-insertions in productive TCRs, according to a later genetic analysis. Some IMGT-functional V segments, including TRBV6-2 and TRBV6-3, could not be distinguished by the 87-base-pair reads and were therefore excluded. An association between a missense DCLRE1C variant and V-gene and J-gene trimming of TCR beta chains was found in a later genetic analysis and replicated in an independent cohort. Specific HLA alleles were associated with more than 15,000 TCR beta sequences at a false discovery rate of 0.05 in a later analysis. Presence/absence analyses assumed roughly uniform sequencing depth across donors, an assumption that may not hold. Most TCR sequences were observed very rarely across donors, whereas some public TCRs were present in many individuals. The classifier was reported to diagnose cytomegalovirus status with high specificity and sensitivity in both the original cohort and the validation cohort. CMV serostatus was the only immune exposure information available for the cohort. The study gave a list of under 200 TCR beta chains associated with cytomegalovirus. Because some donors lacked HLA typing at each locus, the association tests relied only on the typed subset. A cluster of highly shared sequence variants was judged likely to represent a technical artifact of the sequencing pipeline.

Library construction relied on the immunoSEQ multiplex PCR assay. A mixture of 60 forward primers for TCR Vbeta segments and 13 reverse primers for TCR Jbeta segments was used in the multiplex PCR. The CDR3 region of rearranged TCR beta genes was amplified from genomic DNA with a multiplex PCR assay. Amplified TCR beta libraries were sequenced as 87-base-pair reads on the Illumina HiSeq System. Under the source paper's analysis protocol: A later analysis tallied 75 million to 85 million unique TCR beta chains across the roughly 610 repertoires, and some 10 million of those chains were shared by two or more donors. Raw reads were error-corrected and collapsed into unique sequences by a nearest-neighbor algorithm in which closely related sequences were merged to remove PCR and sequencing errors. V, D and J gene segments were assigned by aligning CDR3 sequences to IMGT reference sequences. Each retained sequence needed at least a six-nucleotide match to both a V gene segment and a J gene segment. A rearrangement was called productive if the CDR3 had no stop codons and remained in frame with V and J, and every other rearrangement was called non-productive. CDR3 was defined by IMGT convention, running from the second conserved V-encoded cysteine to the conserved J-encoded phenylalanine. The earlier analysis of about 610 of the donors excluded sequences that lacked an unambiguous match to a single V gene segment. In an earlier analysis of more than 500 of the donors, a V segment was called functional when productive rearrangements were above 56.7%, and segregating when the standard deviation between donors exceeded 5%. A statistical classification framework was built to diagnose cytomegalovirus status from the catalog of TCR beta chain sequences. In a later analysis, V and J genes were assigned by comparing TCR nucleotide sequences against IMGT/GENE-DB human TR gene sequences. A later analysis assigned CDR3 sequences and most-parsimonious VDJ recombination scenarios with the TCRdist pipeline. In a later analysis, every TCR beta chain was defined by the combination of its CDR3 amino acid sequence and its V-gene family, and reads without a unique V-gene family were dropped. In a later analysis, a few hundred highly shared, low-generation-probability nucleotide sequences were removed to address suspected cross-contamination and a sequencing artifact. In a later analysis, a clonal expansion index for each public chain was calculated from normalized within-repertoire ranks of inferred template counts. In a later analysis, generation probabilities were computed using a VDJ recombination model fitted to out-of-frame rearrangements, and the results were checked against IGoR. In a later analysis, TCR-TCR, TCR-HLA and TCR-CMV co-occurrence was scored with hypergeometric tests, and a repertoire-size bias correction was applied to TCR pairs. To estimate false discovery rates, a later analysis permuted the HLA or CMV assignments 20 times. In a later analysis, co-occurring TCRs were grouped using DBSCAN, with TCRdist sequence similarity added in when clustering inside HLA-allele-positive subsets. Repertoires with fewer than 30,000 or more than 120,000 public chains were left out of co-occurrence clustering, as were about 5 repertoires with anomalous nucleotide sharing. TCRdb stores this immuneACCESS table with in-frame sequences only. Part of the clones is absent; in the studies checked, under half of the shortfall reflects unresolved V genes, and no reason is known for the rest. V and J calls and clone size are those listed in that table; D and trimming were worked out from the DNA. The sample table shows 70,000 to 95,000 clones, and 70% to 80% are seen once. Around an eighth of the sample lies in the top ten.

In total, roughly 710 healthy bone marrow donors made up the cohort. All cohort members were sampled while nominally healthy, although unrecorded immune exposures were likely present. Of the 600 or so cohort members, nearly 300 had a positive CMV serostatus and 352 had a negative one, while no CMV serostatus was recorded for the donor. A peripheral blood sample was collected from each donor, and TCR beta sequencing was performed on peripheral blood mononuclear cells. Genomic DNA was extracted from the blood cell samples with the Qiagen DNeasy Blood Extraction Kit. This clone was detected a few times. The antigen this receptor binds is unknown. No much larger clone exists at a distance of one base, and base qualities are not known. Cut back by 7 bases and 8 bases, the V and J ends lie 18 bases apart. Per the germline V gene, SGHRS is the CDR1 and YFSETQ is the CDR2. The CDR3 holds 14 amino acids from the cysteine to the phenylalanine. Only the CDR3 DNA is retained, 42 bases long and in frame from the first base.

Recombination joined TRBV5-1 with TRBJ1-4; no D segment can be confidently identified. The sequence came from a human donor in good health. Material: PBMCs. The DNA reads TGCGCCAGCGGGAGAGTAGTAGGAGGCGAAAAACTGTTTTTT. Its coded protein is CASGRVVGGEKLFF.